This T cell receptor (beta chain) stems from a study of radiation and T cells in renal cell carcinoma. The table came from immunoSEQ multiplex PCR; TCRdb's copy has only in-frame clones and leaves some out. The sample contains roughly 160,000 clones, about 85% of which appear only once. Germline-derived CDR1 and CDR2 are SGHNT and YYREEE (reference sequence). The CDR3 has 13 residues. The germline V and J ends were trimmed by 0 bases and 8 bases, with 11 bases remaining between them. Time point meaning: blood 4 weeks post-SBRT, at nephrectomy. Treatment of the sample: 15 Gy SBRT to primary tumor, nephrectomy 4 weeks later. Nephrectomy followed 15 Gy stereotactic body radiation by 4 weeks. Note on this clone: Distinct nucleotide sequences in the sample also encode this CDR3.

This material consisted of blood, taken from a patient whose treatment included radiotherapy and nephrectomy. This sequence originates from a woman aged 50 to 60 with renal cell carcinoma. The V gene is TRBV5-4, the J gene TRBJ2-5, with D maybe TRBD2 (5 bases). The CDR3 here is CASSLDGLPTQYF. In DNA, the CDR3 is TGTGCCAGCAGCTTGGATGGACTCCCAACCCAGTACTTC.